The following is a TCR beta chain sequence with its context. No cognate antigen has been identified for it. No base qualities exist here, and no much larger clone lies one base off it. The data derive from a study of CD8 T cells in Susac syndrome (dated by TCRdb to the late 2010s). Concerning the study at large: The study used repertoire sequencing to test whether antigen drove CD8+ T cell activation and differentiation in Susac syndrome. Clonality of the CD8+ T cell repertoire was compared between around 13 healthy donors, roughly 14 Susac syndrome patients and roughly 16 multiple sclerosis patients. Study-level results and caveats: The number of individuals in the TCR sequencing and HLA analysis was recognized as being relatively small.

RNA was extracted using the RNeasy kit, and roughly 0.5 to 1 microgram was reverse transcribed with random hexamers. TCR beta CDR3 regions were amplified with the immunoSEQ multiplex PCR assay covering 54 Vbeta and 13 Jbeta segments. PCR amplification bias was corrected by using a synthetic template baseline for primer optimization and computational correction. In the paper's pipeline: Reads were assigned to V, D and J genes according to IMGT and analyzed in immunoSEQ Analyzer, with only productive sequences retained. To calculate clonality, Shannon entropy was normalized by log2 of the number of productive unique sequences and then subtracted from one. Public and private clones were assessed among the 100 most prevalent clones of each patient and control. Clones were defined as Susac-specific if absent from the healthy and MS cohorts, from around 1,000 published viral clones and from other ImmuneACCESS disease sequences. TCRdb reanalyzed the raw reads on its own, using fastp at Q25 for trimming and MiXCR for clone calling, and kept in-frame beta chains. Rows are unified per CDR3 protein, each entry keeping the most common DNA and genes. These V and J calls rely on TCRdb rather than the paper's analysis. The sample contains 90,000 or so distinct CDR3 sequences, over 85% of them found a single time. The ten biggest clones cover about 0.32% of the sample.

High-throughput TCR beta sequencing profiled peripheral blood CD8+ and CD4+ T cells from healthy donors, Susac syndrome patients and multiple sclerosis patients. The healthy donors served as controls matched for age and sex. CD8+ TEMRA cells were enriched by FACS, while bulk CD8+ and CD4+ T cells were purified by magnetic negative isolation. Blood was collected in EDTA tubes and processed within 24 hours, with PBMCs isolated through density gradient centrifugation. PBMCs intended for TCR sequencing were frozen in liquid nitrogen and were later thawed in a 37 degrees C water bath. A purity of at least 90% was achieved for sorted or isolated CD4+, CD8+ and CD8+ TEMRA cells. CDR1 and CDR2, per the germline V gene, are SGHDT and YYEEEE. The CDR3 numbers 14 residues from cysteine through phenylalanine. The DNA shown is the 42-base CDR3, in frame from base 1. V ends up 2 bases short and J 6 bases short, with an unmatched junction base count of 4.

Sequencing was carried out using CD8+ T cells from PBMCs. The origin of this receptor is a human donor in good health. This receptor chain uses TRBV5-6 and TRBJ1-5, and TRBD1 aligns with 8 junction nucleotides. The DNA sequence is given as TGTGCCAGCAGCTTCACAGGGGGGGGTCAGCCCCAGCATTTT. This sequence encodes CASSFTGGGQPQHF.